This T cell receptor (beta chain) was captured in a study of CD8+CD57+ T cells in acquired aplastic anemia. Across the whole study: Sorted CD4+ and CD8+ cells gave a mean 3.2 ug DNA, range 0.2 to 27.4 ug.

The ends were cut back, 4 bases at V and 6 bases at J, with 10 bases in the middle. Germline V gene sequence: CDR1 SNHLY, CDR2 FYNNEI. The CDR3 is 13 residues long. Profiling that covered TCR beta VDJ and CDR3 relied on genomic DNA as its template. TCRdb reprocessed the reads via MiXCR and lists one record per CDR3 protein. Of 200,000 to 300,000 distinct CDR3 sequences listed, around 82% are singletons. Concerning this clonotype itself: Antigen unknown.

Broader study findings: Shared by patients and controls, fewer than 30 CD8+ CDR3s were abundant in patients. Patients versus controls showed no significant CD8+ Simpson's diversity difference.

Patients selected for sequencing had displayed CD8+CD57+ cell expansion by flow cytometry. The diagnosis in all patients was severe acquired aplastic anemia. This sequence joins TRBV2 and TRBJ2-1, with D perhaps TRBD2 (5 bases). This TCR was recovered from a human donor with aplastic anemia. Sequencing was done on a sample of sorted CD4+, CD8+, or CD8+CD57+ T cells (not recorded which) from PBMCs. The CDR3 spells CASSAPAGNEQFF. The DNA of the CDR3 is TGTGCCAGCAGTGCGCCGGCGGGCAATGAGCAGTTCTTC.